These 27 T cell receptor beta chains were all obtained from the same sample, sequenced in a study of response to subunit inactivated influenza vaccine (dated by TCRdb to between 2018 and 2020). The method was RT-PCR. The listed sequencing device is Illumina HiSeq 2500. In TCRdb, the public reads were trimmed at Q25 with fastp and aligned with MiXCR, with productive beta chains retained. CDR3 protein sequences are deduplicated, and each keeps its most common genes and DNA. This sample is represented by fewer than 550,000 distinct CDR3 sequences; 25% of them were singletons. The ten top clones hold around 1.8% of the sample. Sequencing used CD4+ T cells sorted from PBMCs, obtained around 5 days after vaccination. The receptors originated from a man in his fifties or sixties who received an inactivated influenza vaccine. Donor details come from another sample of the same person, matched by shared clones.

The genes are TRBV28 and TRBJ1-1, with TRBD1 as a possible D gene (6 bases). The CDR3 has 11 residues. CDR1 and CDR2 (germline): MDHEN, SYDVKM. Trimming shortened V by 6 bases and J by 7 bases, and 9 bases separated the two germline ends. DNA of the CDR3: TGTGCCAGCAGCTTACAGGGTGAAGCTTTCTTT. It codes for CASSLQGEAFF.

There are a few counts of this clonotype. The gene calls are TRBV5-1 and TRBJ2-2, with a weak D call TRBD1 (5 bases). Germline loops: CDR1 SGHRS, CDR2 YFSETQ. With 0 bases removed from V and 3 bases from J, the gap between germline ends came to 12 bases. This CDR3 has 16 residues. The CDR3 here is CASSLAVFRDTGELFF. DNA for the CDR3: TGCGCCAGCAGCTTGGCCGTATTCAGGGACACCGGGGAGCTGTTTTTT.

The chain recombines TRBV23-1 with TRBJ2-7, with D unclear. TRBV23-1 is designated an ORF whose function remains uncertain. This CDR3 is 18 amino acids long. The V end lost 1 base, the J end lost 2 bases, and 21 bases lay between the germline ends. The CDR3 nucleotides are TGCGCCAGCAGTCAATGTGACGGGCCCGAGTACCCTACCTACGAGCAGTACTTC. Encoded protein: CASSQCDGPEYPTYEQYF.

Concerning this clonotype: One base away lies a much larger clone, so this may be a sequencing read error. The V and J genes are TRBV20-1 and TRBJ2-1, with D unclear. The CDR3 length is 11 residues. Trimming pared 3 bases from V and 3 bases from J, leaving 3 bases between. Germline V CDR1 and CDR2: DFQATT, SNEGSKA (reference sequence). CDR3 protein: CSASNYNEQFF. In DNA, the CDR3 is TGCAGTGCTAGTAACTACAATGAGCAGTTCTTC.

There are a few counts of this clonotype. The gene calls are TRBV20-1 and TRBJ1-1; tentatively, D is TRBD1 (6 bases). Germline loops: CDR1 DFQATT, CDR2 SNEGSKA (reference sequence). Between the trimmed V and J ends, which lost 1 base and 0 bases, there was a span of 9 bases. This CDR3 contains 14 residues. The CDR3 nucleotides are TGCAGTGCTAGAGTTACAGGGTTGAACACTGAAGCTTTCTTT. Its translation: CSARVTGLNTEAFF.

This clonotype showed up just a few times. CDR3 DNA: TGTGCCAGCAGCCCCGACAGGGACCCCGGGGAGCTGTTTTTT. Residues: CASSPDRDPGELFF. V gene TRBV6-1 combines with J gene TRBJ2-2, with 7 bases that match TRBD1. The germline gives CDR1 MNHNS, CDR2 SASEGT. V was clipped by 6 bases and J by 6 bases; unmatched bases: 7. The CDR3 runs 14 residues.

Here the CDR3 DNA reads TGCAGTGCGGCATCGTTAGCGGGAGTATTCAATGAGCAGTTCTTC. It codes for CSAASLAGVFNEQFF. This chain links TRBV20-1 with TRBJ2-1, with 9 nucleotides matching TRBD2. This CDR3 is built from 15 residues. Germline CDR1 is DFQATT and CDR2 is SNEGSKA (reference sequence). Trimming took 6 bases from V and 6 from J; bases not matched to a gene: 12.

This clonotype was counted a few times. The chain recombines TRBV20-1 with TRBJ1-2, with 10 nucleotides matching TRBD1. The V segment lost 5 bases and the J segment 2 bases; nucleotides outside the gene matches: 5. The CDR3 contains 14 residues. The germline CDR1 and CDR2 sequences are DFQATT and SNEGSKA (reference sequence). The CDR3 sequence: CSAARDRGNYGYTF. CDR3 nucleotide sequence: TGCAGTGCTGCGCGGGACAGGGGAAACTATGGCTACACCTTC.

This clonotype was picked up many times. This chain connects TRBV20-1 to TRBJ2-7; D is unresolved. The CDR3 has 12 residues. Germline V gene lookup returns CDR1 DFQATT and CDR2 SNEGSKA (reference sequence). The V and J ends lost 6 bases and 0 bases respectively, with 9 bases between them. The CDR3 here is CSARTSSYEQYF. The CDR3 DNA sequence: TGCAGTGCCAGGACGAGCTCCTACGAGCAGTACTTC.

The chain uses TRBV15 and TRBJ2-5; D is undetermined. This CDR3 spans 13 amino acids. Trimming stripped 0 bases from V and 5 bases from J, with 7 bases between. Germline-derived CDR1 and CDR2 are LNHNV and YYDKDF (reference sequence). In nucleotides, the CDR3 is TGTGCCACCAGCAGAGATCTTAAGGAGACCCAGTACTTC. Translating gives CATSRDLKETQYF. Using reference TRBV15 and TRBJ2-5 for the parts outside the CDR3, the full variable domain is DAMVIQNPRYQVTQFGKPVTLSCSQTLNHNVMYWYQQKSSQAPKLLFHYYDKDFNNEADTPDNFQSRRPNTSFCFLDIRSPGLGDTAMYLCATSRDLKETQYFGPGTRLLVL.

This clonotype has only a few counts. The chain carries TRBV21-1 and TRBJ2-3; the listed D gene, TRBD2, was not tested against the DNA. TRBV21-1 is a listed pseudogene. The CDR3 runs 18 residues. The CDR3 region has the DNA TGTGCCAGCAGCAAAGTTCGTCAGGAGCGGCGATACACAGATACGCAGTATTTT. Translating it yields CASSKVRQERRYTDTQYF.

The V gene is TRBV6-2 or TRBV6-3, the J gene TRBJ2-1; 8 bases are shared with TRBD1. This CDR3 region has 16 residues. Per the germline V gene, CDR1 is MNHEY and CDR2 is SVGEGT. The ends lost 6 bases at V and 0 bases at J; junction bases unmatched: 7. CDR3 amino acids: CASRSDRENSYNEQFF. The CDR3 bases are TGTGCCAGCAGGTCGGACAGGGAGAACTCCTACAATGAGCAGTTCTTC.

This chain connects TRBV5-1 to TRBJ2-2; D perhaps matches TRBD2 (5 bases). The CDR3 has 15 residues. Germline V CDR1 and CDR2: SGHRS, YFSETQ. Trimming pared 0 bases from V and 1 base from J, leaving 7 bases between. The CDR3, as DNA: TGCGCCAGCAGCTTGGACGCGGGGAACACCGGGGAGCTGTTTTTT. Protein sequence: CASSLDAGNTGELFF.

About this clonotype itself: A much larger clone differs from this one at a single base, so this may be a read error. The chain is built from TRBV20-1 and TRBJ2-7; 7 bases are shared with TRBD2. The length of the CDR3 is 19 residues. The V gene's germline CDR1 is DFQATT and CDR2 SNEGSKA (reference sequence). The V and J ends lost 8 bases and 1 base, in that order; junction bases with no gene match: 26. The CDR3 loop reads CSTGRCGSLSRAGSYEQYF. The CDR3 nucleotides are TGCAGTACGGGGCGGTGCGGGAGTTTGTCCCGGGCGGGGTCCTACGAGCAGTACTTC.

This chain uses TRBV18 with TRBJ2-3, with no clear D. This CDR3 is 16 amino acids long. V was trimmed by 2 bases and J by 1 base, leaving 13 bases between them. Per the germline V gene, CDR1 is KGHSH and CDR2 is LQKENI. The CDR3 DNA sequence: TGTGCCAGCTCACCATTTGATGTCTTGCGCACAGATACGCAGTATTTT. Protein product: CASSPFDVLRTDTQYF.

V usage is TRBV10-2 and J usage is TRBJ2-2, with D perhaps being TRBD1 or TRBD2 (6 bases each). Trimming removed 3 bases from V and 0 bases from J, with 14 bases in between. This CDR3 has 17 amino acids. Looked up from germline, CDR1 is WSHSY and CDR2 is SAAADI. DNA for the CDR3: TGCGCCAGCAGTGAAGGGGGACTGGTCGCGAACACCGGGGAGCTGTTTTTT. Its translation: CASSEGGLVANTGELFF.

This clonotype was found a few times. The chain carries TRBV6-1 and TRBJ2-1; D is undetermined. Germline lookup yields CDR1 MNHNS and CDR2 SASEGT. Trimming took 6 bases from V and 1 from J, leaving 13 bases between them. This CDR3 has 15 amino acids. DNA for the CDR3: TGTGCCAGCAGCAAAGGACCCAATTCCTACAATGAGCAGTTCTTC. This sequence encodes CASSKGPNSYNEQFF.

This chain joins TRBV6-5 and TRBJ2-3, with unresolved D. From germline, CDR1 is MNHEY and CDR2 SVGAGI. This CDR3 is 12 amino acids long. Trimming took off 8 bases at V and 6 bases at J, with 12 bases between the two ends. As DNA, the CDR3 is TGTGCCAGCCGGGTGGGCTTCGATACGCAGTATTTT. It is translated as CASRVGFDTQYF.

The CDR3 reads CASSLGAGGNTDTQYF. The CDR3 region has the DNA TGTGCCAGCAGCTTGGGTGCGGGGGGAAACACAGATACGCAGTATTTT. The chain couples TRBV5-4 to TRBJ2-3, with 8 bases fitting TRBD2. V lost 0 bases to trimming and J lost 2 bases; unmatched junction nucleotides: 5. CDR1 and CDR2 (germline): SGHNT, YYREEE (reference sequence). CDR3 length: 16 amino acids.

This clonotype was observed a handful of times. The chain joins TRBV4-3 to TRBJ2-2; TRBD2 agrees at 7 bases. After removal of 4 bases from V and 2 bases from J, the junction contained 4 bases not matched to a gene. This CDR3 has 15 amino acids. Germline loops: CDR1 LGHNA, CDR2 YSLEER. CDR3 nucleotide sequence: TGCGCCAGCAGCCCTGGGGGGGTAAACACCGGGGAGCTGTTTTTT. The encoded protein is CASSPGGVNTGELFF.

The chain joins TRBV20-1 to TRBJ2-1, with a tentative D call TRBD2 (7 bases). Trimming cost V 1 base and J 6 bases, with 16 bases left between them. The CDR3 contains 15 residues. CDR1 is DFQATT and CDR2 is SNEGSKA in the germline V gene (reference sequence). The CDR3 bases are TGCAGTGCTAGAGCCATGAAGGGGGGGTCCAATGAGCAGTTCTTC. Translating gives CSARAMKGGSNEQFF.

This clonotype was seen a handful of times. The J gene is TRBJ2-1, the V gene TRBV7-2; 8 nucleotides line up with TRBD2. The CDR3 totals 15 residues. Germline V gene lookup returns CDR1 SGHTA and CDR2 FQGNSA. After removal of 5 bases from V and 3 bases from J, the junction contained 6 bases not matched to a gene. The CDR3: CASSPREGGYNEQFF. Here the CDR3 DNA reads TGTGCCAGCAGCCCCCGGGAGGGGGGCTACAATGAGCAGTTCTTC.

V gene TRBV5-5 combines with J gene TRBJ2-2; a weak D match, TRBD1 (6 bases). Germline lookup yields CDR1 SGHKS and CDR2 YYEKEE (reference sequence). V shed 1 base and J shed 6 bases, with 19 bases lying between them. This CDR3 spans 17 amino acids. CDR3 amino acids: CASSLYFGTIESGELFF. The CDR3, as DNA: TGTGCCAGCAGCTTGTACTTCGGGACAATAGAGTCCGGGGAGCTGTTTTTT. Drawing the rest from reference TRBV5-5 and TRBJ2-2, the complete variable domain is DAGVTQSPTHLIKTRGQQVTLRCSPISGHKSVSWYQQVLGQGPQFIFQYYEKEERGRGNFPDRFSARQFPNYSSELNVNALLLGDSALYLCASSLYFGTIESGELFFGEGSRLTVL.

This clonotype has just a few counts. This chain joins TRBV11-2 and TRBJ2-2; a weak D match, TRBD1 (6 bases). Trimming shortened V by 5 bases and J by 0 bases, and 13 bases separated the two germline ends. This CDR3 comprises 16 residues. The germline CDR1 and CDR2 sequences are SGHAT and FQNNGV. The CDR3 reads CASSLRQVANTGELFF. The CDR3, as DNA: TGTGCCAGCAGCCTAAGACAGGTCGCGAACACCGGGGAGCTGTTTTTT.

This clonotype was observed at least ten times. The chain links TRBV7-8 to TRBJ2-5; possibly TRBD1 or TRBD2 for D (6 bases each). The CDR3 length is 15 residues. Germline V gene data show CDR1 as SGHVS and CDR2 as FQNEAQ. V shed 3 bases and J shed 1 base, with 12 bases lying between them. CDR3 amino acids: CASSFPGGGQETQYF. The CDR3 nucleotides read TGTGCCAGCAGCTTTCCCGGGGGCGGCCAAGAGACCCAGTACTTC.

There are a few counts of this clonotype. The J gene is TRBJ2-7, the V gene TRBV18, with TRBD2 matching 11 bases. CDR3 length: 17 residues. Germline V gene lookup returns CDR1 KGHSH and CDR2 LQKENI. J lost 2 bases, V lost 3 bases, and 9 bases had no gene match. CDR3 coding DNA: TGTGCCAGCTCACCCTACGACTTGACTAGCGGGGCCTACGAGCAGTACTTC. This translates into CASSPYDLTSGAYEQYF.

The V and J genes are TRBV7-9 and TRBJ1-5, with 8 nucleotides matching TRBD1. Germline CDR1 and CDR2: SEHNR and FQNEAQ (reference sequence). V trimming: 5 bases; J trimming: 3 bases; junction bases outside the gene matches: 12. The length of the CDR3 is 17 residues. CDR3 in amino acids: CASSLTRQGLHNQPQHF. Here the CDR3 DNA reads TGTGCCAGCAGCCTAACTCGACAGGGGCTGCACAATCAGCCCCAGCATTTT.